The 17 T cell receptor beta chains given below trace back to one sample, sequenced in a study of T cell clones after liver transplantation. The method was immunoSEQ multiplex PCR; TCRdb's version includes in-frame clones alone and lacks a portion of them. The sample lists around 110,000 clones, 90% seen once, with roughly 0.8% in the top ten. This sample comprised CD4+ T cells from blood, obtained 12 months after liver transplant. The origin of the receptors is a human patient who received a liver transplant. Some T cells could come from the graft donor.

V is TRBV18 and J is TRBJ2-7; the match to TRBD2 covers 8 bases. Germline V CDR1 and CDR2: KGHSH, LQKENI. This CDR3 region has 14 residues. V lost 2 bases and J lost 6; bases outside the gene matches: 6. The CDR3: CASSPRAAGVEQYF. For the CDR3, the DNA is TGTGCCAGCTCACCAAGGGCAGCGGGAGTCGAGCAGTACTTC.

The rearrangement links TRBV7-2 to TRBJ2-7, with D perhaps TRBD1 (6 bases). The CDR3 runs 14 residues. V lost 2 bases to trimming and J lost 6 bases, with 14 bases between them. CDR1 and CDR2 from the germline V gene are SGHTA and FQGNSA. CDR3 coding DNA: TGTGCCAGCAGCTTAACCTTACAGGGCTCCGAGCAGTACTTC. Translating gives CASSLTLQGSEQYF.

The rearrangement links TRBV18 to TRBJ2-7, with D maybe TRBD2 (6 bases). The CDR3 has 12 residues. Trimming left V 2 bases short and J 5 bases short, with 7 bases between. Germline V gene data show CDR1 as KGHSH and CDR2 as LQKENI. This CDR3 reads CASSPASDEQYF. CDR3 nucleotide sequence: TGTGCCAGCTCACCAGCTAGCGACGAGCAGTACTTC.

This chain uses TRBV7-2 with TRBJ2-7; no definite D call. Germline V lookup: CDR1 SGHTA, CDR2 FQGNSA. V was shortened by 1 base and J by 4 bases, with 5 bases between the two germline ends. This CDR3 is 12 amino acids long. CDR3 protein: CASSLGWYEQYF. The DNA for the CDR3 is TGTGCCAGCAGCTTAGGGTGGTACGAGCAGTACTTC.

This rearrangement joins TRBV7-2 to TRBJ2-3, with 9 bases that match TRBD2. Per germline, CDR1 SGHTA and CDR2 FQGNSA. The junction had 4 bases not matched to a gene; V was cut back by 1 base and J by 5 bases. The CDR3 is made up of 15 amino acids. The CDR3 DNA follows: TGTGCCAGCAGCTTAGTAGCGGGAGTTGTAGATACGCAGTATTTT. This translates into CASSLVAGVVDTQYF.

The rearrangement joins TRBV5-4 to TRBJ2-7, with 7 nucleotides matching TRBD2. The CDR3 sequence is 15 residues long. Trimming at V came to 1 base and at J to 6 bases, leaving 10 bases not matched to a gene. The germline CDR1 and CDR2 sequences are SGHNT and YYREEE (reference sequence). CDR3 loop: CASSLKAAGIGEQYF. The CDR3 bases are TGTGCCAGCAGCTTGAAGGCAGCGGGGATCGGCGAGCAGTACTTC.

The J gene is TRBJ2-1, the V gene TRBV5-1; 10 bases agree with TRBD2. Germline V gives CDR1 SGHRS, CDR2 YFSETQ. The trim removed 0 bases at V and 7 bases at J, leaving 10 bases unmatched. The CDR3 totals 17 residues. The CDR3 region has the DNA TGCGCCAGCAGCTTGGACTCTCTAGCGGGAGTCGTGAATGAGCAGTTCTTC. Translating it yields CASSLDSLAGVVNEQFF. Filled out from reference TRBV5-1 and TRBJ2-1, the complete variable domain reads KAGVTQTPRYLIKTRGQQVTLSCSPISGHRSVSWYQQTPGQGLQFLFEYFSETQRNKGNFPGRFSGRQFSNSRSEMNVSTLELGDSALYLCASSLDSLAGVVNEQFFGPGTRLTVL.

This chain's CDR3 is CASGGDSNQPQHF. For the CDR3, the DNA is TGTGCGAGCGGGGGGGACAGTAATCAGCCCCAGCATTTT. The rearrangement links TRBV2 to TRBJ1-5; 7 bases are shared with TRBD1. Germline lookup yields CDR1 SNHLY and CDR2 FYNNEI. CDR3 length: 13 residues.

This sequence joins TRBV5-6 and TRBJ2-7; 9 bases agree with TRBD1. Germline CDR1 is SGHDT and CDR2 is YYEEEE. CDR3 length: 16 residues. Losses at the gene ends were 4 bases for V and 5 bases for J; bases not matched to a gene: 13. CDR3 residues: CASSVPGQGAADEQYF. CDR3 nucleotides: TGTGCCAGCAGCGTTCCGGGACAGGGAGCGGCGGACGAGCAGTACTTC.

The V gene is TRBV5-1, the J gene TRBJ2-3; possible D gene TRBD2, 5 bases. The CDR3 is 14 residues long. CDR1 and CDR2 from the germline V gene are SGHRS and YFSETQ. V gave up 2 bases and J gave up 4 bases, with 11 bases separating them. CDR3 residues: CASSFEGEADTQYF. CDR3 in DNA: TGCGCCAGCAGCTTCGAGGGAGAGGCAGATACGCAGTATTTT.

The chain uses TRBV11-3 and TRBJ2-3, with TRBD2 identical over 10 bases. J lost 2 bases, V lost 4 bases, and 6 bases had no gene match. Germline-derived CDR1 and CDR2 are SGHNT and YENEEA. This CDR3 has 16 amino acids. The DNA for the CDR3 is TGTGCCAGCAGCTCACAAGCGGGAGGGCTCACAGATACGCAGTATTTT. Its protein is CASSSQAGGLTDTQYF.

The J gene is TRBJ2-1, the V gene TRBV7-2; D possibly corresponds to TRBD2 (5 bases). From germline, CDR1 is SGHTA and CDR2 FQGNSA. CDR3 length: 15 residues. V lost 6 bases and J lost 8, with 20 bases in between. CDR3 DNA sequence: TGTGCCAGCAGTAGAAGCGGATTCTCCTTTGATGAGCAGTTCTTC. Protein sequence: CASSRSGFSFDEQFF.

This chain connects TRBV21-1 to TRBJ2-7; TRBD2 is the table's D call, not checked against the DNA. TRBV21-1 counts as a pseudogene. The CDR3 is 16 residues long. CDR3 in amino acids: CASSGKTSGRIYEQYF. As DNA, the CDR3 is TGTGCCAGCAGCGGAAAGACTAGCGGGAGGATCTACGAGCAGTACTTC.

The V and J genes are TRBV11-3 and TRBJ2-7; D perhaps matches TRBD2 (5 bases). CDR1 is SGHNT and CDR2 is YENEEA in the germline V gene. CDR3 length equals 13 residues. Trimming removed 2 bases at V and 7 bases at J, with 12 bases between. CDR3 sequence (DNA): TGTGCCAGCAGCTTATTTCTAGCCGAAGAGCAGTACTTC. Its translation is CASSLFLAEEQYF.

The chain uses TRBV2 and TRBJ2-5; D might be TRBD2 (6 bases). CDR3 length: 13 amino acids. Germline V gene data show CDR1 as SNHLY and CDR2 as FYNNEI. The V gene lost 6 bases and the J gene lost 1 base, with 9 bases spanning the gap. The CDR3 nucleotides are TGTGCCAGCAGCTGGGGAGGCCAAGAGACCCAGTACTTC. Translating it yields CASSWGGQETQYF.

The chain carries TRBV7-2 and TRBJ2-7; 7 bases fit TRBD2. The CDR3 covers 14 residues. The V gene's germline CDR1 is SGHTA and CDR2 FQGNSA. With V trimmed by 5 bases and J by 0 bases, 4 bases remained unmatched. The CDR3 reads CASSLGGNSYEQYF. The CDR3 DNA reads TGTGCCAGCAGCCTGGGGGGGAACTCCTACGAGCAGTACTTC.

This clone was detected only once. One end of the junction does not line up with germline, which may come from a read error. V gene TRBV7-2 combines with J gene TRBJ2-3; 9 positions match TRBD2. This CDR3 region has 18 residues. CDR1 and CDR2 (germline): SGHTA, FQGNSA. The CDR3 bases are TGTGCCAGCAGCCTAGCCGGGACTAGCTCCCTAATCAGAGATACGCAGTATTTT. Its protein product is CASSLAGTSSLIRDTQYF. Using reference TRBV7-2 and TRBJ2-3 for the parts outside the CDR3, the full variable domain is GAGVSQSPSNKVTEKGKDVELRCDPISGHTALYWYRQSLGQGLEFLIYFQGNSAPDKSGLPSDRFSAERTGGSVSTLTIQRTQQEDSAVYLCASSLAGTSSLIRDTQYFGPGTRLTVL.